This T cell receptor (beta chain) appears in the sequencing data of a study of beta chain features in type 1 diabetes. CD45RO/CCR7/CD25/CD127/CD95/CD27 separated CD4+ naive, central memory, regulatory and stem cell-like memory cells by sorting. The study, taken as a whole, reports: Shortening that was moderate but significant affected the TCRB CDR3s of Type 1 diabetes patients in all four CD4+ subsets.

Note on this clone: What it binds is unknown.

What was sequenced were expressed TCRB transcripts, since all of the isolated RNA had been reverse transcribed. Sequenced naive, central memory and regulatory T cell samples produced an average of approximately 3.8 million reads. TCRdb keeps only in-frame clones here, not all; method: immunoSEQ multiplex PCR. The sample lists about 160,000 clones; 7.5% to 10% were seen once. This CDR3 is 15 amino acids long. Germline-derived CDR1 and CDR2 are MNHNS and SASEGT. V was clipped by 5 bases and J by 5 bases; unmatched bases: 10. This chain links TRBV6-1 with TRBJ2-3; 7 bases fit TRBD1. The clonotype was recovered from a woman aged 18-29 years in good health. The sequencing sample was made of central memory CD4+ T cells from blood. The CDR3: CASSSQGQVGDTQYF. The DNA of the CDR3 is TGTGCCAGCAGTTCCCAAGGACAGGTGGGAGATACGCAGTATTTT.